The present T cell receptor beta chain was sequenced within a study of beta chain features in type 1 diabetes. All of the isolated RNA was reverse transcribed, so expressed TCRB transcripts were sequenced. Generated by immunoSEQ multiplex PCR, the TCRdb table keeps only in-frame clones and is missing some. The sample yields under 200,000 clones, about 9.8% seen once. CDR3 length: 17 residues. Germline V lookup: CDR1 SEHNR, CDR2 FQNEAQ (reference sequence). Deletions cut 1 base from V and 8 bases from J, with 23 bases between. Material: central memory CD4+ T cells from blood. V and J are TRBV7-9 and TRBJ1-2; D is ambiguous. This TCR derives from a woman aged 18 to 35 in good health. CDR3 nucleotides: TGTGCCAGCAGCTTAGGTAGGCGCGCGGCGACCTCTAAGGGCTACACCTTC. This translates into CASSLGRRAATSKGYTF. Combining the CDR3 with reference TRBV7-9 and TRBJ1-2 gives the whole variable domain DTGVSQNPRHKITKRGQNVTFRCDPISEHNRLYWYRQTLGQGPEFLTYFQNEAQLEKSRLLSDRFSAERPKGSFSTLEIQRTEQGDSAMYLCASSLGRRAATSKGYTFGSGTRLTVV.